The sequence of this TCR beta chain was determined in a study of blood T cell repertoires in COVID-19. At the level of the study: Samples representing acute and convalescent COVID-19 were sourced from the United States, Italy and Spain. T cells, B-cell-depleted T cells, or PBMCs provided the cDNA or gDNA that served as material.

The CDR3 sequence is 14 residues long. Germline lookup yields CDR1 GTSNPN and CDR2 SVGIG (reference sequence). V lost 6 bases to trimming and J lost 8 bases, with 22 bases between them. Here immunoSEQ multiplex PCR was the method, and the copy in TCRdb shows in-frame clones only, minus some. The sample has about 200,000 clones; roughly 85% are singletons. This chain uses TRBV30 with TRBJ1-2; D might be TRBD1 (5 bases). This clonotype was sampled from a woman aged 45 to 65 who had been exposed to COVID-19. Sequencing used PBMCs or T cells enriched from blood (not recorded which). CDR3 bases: TGTGCCTGCGGTGACAGCCAGTATGGACGAGGCTACACCTTC. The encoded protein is CACGDSQYGRGYTF.